Each of the 3 T cell receptor beta chains below was sequenced from the same sample in a study of blood T cell repertoires in COVID-19 (TCRdb year 2020). The library came from the immunoSEQ multiplex PCR assay. TCRdb obtained this table from immuneACCESS and retained in-frame rearrangements with V and J assigned. These tables miss some clones; where compared with another copy, unresolved V genes account for less than half of the shortfall, and the remainder is unexplained. The sample data list roughly 90,000 clones, and around 86% of these were observed just once. Together, the top ten hold under 30% of the sample. The sequencing input was peripheral blood. The receptors were sampled from a human donor in a cohort sampled during active COVID-19.

The chain couples TRBV2 to TRBJ1-5, with TRBD1 as a possible D gene (5 bases). In germline, CDR1 is SNHLY, CDR2 FYNNEI. The CDR3 consists of 14 residues. V was cut by 7 bases and J by 6 bases, with 16 bases left in between. The CDR3 region has the DNA TGTGCCAGCACTCTCGGGGGGGTTGCTCAGCCCCAGCATTTT. It translates to CASTLGGVAQPQHF.

The gene calls are TRBV9 and TRBJ2-3; tentative D call: TRBD2 (8 bases). The CDR3 contains 15 residues. The V gene's germline CDR1 is SGDLS and CDR2 YYNGEE. V was shortened by 4 bases and J by 4 bases, with 16 bases between the two germline ends. CDR3 residues: CASSQGGTRPDTQYF. DNA for the CDR3: TGTGCCAGCAGCCAGGGGGGGACTAGGCCAGATACGCAGTATTTT.

This clone was seen once. V usage is TRBV5-4 and J usage is TRBJ2-1, with TRBD2 matching over 9 bases. The V gene end was trimmed by 4 bases and the J gene end by 6 bases; junction bases not matched to a gene: 11. Per the germline V gene, CDR1 is SGHNT and CDR2 is YYREEE (reference sequence). This CDR3 has 16 amino acids. Written as DNA, the CDR3 is TGTGCCAGCAGCCTCCCAGGGACTAGCTATGGCAATGAGCAGTTCTTC. Protein: CASSLPGTSYGNEQFF. The full variable domain, in which reference TRBV5-4 and TRBJ2-1 provide the parts outside the CDR3, is ETGVTQSPTHLIKTRGQQVTLRCSSQSGHNTVSWYQQALGQGPQFIFQYYREEENGRGNFPPRFSGLQFPNYSSELNVNALELDDSALYLCASSLPGTSYGNEQFFGPGTRLTVL.